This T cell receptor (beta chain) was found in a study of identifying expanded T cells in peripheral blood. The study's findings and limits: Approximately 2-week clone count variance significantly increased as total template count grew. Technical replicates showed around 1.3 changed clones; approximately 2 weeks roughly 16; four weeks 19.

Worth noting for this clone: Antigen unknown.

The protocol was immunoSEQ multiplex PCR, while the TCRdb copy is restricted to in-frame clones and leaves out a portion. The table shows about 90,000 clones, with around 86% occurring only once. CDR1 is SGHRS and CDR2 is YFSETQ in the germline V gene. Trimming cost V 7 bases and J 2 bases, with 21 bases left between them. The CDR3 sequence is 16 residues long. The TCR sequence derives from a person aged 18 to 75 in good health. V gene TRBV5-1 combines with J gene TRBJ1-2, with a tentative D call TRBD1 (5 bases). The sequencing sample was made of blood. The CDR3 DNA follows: TGCGCCAGCGCCTTTTCCCTCAGGGTTGGAAACTATGGCTACACCTTC. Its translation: CASAFSLRVGNYGYTF.